This is a list of T cell receptor beta chains from one sample in a study of cytomegalovirus exposure and HLA in healthy donors. Sequencing was performed with immunoSEQ multiplex PCR; in TCRdb, only in-frame clones are kept and a portion is missing. This sample has roughly 120,000 clones, with approximately 80% found just once. Sequencing used PBMCs. The receptors here all came from a middle-aged man in good health and CMV-seronegative. The CDR3 runs from the conserved cysteine through the conserved F or W. D genes are given only for firm matches. Size tells how often a clone was seen (once, few, many) or the class of an expanded clone, and some rows leave it out.

D: -
J: TRBJ1-6
size: -
V: TRBV6-5
DNA: TGTGCCAGCAGTGTAAGGGGGTCGCGTTCACCCCTCCACTTT
CDR3: CASSVRGSRSPLHF

D: TRBD1
J: TRBJ1-2
size: -
V: TRBV4-3
DNA: TGCGCCAGCAGCCAAGATCTGGGGACAGCCAACTATGGCTACACCTTC
CDR3: CASSQDLGTANYGYTF

D: TRBD1
J: TRBJ1-3
size: -
V: TRBV6-5
DNA: TGTGCCAGCAGTTACTCAGGGACAGTAGGAGGGAACACCATATATTTT
CDR3: CASSYSGTVGGNTIYF

D: TRBD1
J: TRBJ2-7
size: -
V: TRBV7-9
DNA: TGTGCCAGCAGCTGGGGACAGGGCTTCTACGAGCAGTGCTTC
CDR3: CASSWGQGFYEQCF

D: -
J: TRBJ2-1
size: -
V: TRBV7-9
DNA: TGTGCCAGCAGCTTAGGGAGTTACAATGAGCAGTTCTTC
CDR3: CASSLGSYNEQFF

D: TRBD1
J: TRBJ2-1
size: -
V: TRBV2
DNA: TGTGCCAGCAGGGGACAGGGGCGAAATGAGCAGTTCTTC
CDR3: CASRGQGRNEQFF

D: -
J: TRBJ1-5
size: -
V: TRBV5-6
DNA: TGTGCCAGCAGCTACACAGGGAACTATCAGCCCCAGCATTTT
CDR3: CASSYTGNYQPQHF

D: -
J: TRBJ2-6
size: -
V: TRBV5-1
DNA: TGCGCCAGCAGGACAGCACACTCTGGGGCCAACGGCCTGACTTTC
CDR3: CASRTAHSGANGLTF

D: -
J: TRBJ1-3
size: -
V: TRBV7-8
DNA: TGTGCCAGCAGCTTATCCCTCTCTGGAAACACCATATATTTT
CDR3: CASSLSLSGNTIYF

D: -
J: TRBJ2-3
size: -
V: TRBV29-1
DNA: TGCAGCGTTGAGGGGCTCGCCGGGCGACTCTCGATTTACACAGATACGCAGTATTTT
CDR3: CSVEGLAGRLSIYTDTQYF

D: -
J: TRBJ1-3
size: -
V: TRBV9
DNA: TGTGCCAGCAGCGAATATTTCGGAAACACCATATATTTT
CDR3: CASSEYFGNTIYF

D: TRBD2
J: TRBJ2-7
size: -
V: TRBV6-1
DNA: TGTGCCAGCAGTGAAATGGGAAGGTCAGGGCGGGGGAGGTACGAGCAGTACTTC
CDR3: CASSEMGRSGRGRYEQYF

D: TRBD1
J: TRBJ2-1
size: -
V: TRBV18
DNA: TGTGCCAGCTCACCACACAGGGGAAATGAGCAGTTCTTC
CDR3: CASSPHRGNEQFF

D: TRBD1
J: TRBJ2-2
size: -
V: TRBV28
DNA: TGTGCCAGCAGTCCCTGGACAGGGTTCGGGGAGCTGTTTTTT
CDR3: CASSPWTGFGELFF

D: TRBD1
J: TRBJ2-7
size: once
V: TRBV4-3
DNA: TGCGCCAGCAGCCAAGCAACAGGGGTCCACGAGCAGTACTTC
CDR3: CASSQATGVHEQYF

D: TRBD1
J: TRBJ1-5
size: -
V: TRBV5-1
DNA: TGCGCCAGCAGCCTGACAGGGGGCGGTCAGCCCCAGCATTTT
CDR3: CASSLTGGGQPQHF

D: TRBD1
J: TRBJ1-5
size: -
V: TRBV30
DNA: TGTGCCTGGGCTTCAGGGGGAAATCAGCCCCAGCATTTT
CDR3: CAWASGGNQPQHF

D: TRBD2
J: TRBJ2-7
size: -
V: TRBV4-2
DNA: TGTGCCAGCAGCCCCCGTGGGAGCGGGGGGACCGCCTACGAGCAGTACTTC
CDR3: CASSPRGSGGTAYEQYF

D: TRBD1
J: TRBJ2-7
size: -
V: TRBV5-6
DNA: TGTGCCAGCAGCGACAGGGAGTACTACGAGCAGTACTTC
CDR3: CASSDREYYEQYF

D: TRBD1
J: TRBJ2-2
size: few
V: TRBV6-5
DNA: TGTGCCAGCAGACTAGGACAGGGGGCGCCCGGGGAGCTGTTTTTT
CDR3: CASRLGQGAPGELFF

D: TRBD2
J: TRBJ2-5
size: few
V: TRBV19
DNA: TGTGCCAGTAGTTCTCCGGGGGGGGTCGGAGAGACCCAGTACTTC
CDR3: CASSSPGGVGETQYF

D: -
J: TRBJ2-1
size: -
V: TRBV7-2
DNA: TGTGCCAGCAGCCCACCCCCACAGGGAGATGAGCAGTTCTTC
CDR3: CASSPPPQGDEQFF

D: TRBD2
J: TRBJ2-2
size: -
V: TRBV7-6
DNA: TGTGCCAGCAGTTTCCTTGGACGGGGACTAACCGGGGAGCTGTTTTTT
CDR3: CASSFLGRGLTGELFF

D: -
J: TRBJ2-7
size: -
V: TRBV23-1
DNA: TGCGCCAGCAGTCAGAGTGTAGACGTACGACAGACTCTCTACGAGCAGTACTTC
CDR3: CASSQSVDVRQTLYEQYF

D: -
J: TRBJ2-3
size: -
V: TRBV6-5
DNA: TGTGCCAGCGGGGGGGCCCCAGATACGCAGTATTTT
CDR3: CASGGAPDTQYF

D: -
J: TRBJ2-5
size: -
V: TRBV5-4
DNA: TGTGCCAGCAGCTTAGGAGCGGGTGTCGGTGCGAAAGAGACCCAGTACTTC
CDR3: CASSLGAGVGAKETQYF

D: -
J: TRBJ2-2
size: -
V: TRBV5-4
DNA: TGTGCCAGCAGCTCCCAGGGGGGCTCGAACACCGGGGAGCTGTTTTTT
CDR3: CASSSQGGSNTGELFF

D: -
J: TRBJ1-1
size: -
V: TRBV7-6
DNA: TGTGCCAGCAGCTTATCGGACACTGAAGCTTTCTTT
CDR3: CASSLSDTEAFF

D: -
J: TRBJ1-1
size: -
V: TRBV7-2
DNA: TGTGCCAGCAGCCAAACAGGGAGCGCTGAAGCTTTCTTT
CDR3: CASSQTGSAEAFF

D: -
J: TRBJ1-1
size: -
V: TRBV7-2
DNA: TGTGCCAGCACCTTCCTATGGGGGGGAGGTCGCGAAGCTTTCTTT
CDR3: CASTFLWGGGREAFF

D: TRBD1
J: TRBJ1-1
size: -
V: TRBV5-5
DNA: TGTGCCAGCAGCTTAACAGGGGGCATGAACACTGAAGCTTTCTTT
CDR3: CASSLTGGMNTEAFF

D: TRBD2
J: TRBJ2-1
size: few
V: TRBV28
DNA: TGTGCCAGCAGTTTGAGGTGGGTGGGGGGGTTAGTTAGCGCCCTCGGGGTCTATGAGCAGTTCTTC
CDR3: CASSLRWVGGLVSALGVYEQFF

D: -
J: TRBJ1-1
size: -
V: TRBV11-2
DNA: TGTGCCAGCAGCTTATTGGGGCGGACTGAAGCTTTCTTT
CDR3: CASSLLGRTEAFF

D: -
J: TRBJ1-5
size: few
V: TRBV6-6
DNA: TGTGCCACCAAGGTGAGGGGACACACTAGCAATCAGCCCCAGCATTTT
CDR3: CATKVRGHTSNQPQHF

D: -
J: TRBJ1-3
size: once
V: TRBV7-8
DNA: TGTGCCAGCAGCGTCCGGGACTCGGGAAACACCATATATTTT
CDR3: CASSVRDSGNTIYF

D: TRBD1
J: TRBJ2-3
size: -
V: TRBV27
DNA: TGTGCCAGCAGGGATTACAGGGGAACCACAGATACGCAGTATTTT
CDR3: CASRDYRGTTDTQYF

D: TRBD2
J: TRBJ2-3
size: -
V: TRBV5-4
DNA: TGTGCCAGCAGCTTTATTAGCGGGGGGGCCCAACATCCCACGCAGTATTTT
CDR3: CASSFISGGAQHPTQYF

D: TRBD2
J: TRBJ2-3
size: once
V: TRBV9
DNA: TGTGCCAGCAGCGTAGCTAGCGGGGGGGTAGATACGCAGTATTTT
CDR3: CASSVASGGVDTQYF

D: -
J: TRBJ2-3
size: -
V: TRBV19
DNA: TGTGCCAGTAGTATTTCCAATACAGATACGCAGTATTTT
CDR3: CASSISNTDTQYF

D: TRBD1
J: TRBJ1-1
size: -
V: TRBV7-8
DNA: TGTGCCAGCAGCCAGCAGGGGGCTAGTACTGAAGCTTTCTTT
CDR3: CASSQQGASTEAFF

D: -
J: TRBJ2-3
size: -
V: TRBV13
DNA: TGTGCCAGCGCCCCTAACAGGGAATGGAATACGCAGTATTTT
CDR3: CASAPNREWNTQYF

D: -
J: TRBJ1-2
size: -
V: TRBV2
DNA: TGTGCCAGCAGTGTGACAGGATTTAACTATAGCTACACCTTC
CDR3: CASSVTGFNYSYTF

D: -
J: TRBJ2-2
size: -
V: TRBV11-3
DNA: TGTGCCAGCAGCTTCGGGTATTTTGGCACCGGGGAGCTGTTTTTT
CDR3: CASSFGYFGTGELFF

D: -
J: TRBJ2-7
size: -
V: TRBV6-5
DNA: TGTGCCAGCAGCCAGACTAGGAGGGAGCAGTACTTC
CDR3: CASSQTRREQYF

D: TRBD1
J: TRBJ1-1
size: -
V: TRBV5-6
DNA: TGTGCCAGCAGCTTGGGTGGCAGGGGGCCCGGCAACACTGAAGCTTTCTTT
CDR3: CASSLGGRGPGNTEAFF

D: TRBD2
J: TRBJ2-3
size: -
V: TRBV7-9
DNA: TGTGCCAGCAGCTTAGGTCTAGCGGGGGAGAGGATGGCAGATACGCAGTATTTT
CDR3: CASSLGLAGERMADTQYF

D: TRBD1
J: TRBJ1-3
size: -
V: TRBV19
DNA: TGTGCCAGTATTCCGGACAGGGTGGACACCATATATTTT
CDR3: CASIPDRVDTIYF

D: -
J: TRBJ2-7
size: -
V: TRBV7-2
DNA: TGTGCCAGCAGCTTAGTGGTCAGCTCCTACGAGCAGTACTTC
CDR3: CASSLVVSSYEQYF

D: TRBD1
J: TRBJ2-7
size: few
V: TRBV7-9
DNA: TGTTCCAGCAGCACCACACGATCGGACAGGGGGGTCTACGAGCAGTACTTC
CDR3: CSSSTTRSDRGVYEQYF

D: -
J: TRBJ1-5
size: -
V: TRBV5-6
DNA: TGTGCCAGCAGCTCCACTTTATCTCGCGATCAGCCCCAGCATTTT
CDR3: CASSSTLSRDQPQHF

D: TRBD1
J: TRBJ1-2
size: -
V: TRBV30
DNA: TGTGCCTGGACCCACTCCGGGACAGGGGCCTATGGCTACACCTTC
CDR3: CAWTHSGTGAYGYTF

D: TRBD2
J: TRBJ2-7
size: -
V: TRBV2
DNA: TGTGCCAGCAGTGATCTTCGGACTAGCGGGGGGGCCTCCTACGAGCAGTACTTC
CDR3: CASSDLRTSGGASYEQYF

D: TRBD1
J: TRBJ2-7
size: few
V: TRBV7-2
DNA: TGTGCCAGCAGCGCCGACAGGGGCCCGGCCTACGAGCAGTACTTC
CDR3: CASSADRGPAYEQYF

D: TRBD2
J: TRBJ2-3
size: -
V: TRBV19
DNA: TGTGCCAGTAGTATAGTAGGTACGCTGATAGCGGGGGCGTCCAGTACGCAGTATTTT
CDR3: CASSIVGTLIAGASSTQYF

D: TRBD1
J: TRBJ1-2
size: -
V: TRBV19
DNA: TGTGCCAGTAGTATTAACAGGGGCTTGGACTATGGCTACACCTTC
CDR3: CASSINRGLDYGYTF